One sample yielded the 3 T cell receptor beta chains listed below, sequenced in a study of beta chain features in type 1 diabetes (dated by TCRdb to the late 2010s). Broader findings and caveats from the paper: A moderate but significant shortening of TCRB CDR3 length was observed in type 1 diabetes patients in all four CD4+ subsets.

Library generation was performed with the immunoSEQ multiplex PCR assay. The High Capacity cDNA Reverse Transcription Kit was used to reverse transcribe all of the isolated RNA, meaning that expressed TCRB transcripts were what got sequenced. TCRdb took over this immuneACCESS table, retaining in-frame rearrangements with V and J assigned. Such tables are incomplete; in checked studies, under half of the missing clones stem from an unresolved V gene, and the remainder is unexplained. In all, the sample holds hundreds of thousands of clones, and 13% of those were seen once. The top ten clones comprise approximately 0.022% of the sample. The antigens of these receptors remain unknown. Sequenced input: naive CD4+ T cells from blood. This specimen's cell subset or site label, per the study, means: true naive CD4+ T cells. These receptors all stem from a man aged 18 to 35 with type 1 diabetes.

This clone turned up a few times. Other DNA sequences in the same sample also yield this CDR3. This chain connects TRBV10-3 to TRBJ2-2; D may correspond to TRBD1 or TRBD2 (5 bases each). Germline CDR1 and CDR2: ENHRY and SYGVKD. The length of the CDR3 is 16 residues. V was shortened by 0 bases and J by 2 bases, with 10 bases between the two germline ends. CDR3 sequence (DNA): TGTGCCATCAGTGAGTCCGGGACCTTAAACACCGGGGAGCTGTTTTTT. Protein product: CAISESGTLNTGELFF.

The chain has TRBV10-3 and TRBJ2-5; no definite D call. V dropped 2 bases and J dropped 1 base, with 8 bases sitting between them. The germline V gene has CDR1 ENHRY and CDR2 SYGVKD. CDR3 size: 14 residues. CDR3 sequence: CAISEGRIQETQYF. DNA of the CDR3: TGTGCCATCAGTGAGGGGCGGATCCAAGAGACCCAGTACTTC.

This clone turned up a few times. The CDR3 bases are TGCGCCAGCAGCCACAACCCGGGCCTTGAAGCTTTCTTT. Its translation: CASSHNPGLEAFF. The chain links TRBV4-1 to TRBJ1-1; no clear D gene. Germline values: CDR1 MGHRA, CDR2 YSYEKL. This CDR3 comprises 13 residues. The V end was cut by 3 bases, the J end by 7 bases, with 12 bases between.